Below, 27 T cell receptor delta chains from the same sample are listed, as sequenced in a study of gamma delta lymphoproliferative disorders and STAT genes. Sequencing used genomic DNA taken from PBMCs of patients and controls. TCRdb re-called clones from the multiplex PCR reads via CATT. The profile covers about 1,600 delta-chain clones, with approximately 1.2% appearing a single time and 50% to 60% taken by the ten largest. Sequences were obtained from blood. All receptors derive from a human donor in good health.

This clone has a handful of counts. The TCRdb protein comes from a much larger clone and disagrees with this DNA's translation at residue 5, likely due to a read error; the protein given here is derived from the DNA. The CDR3 sequence is CACDLTGGTRSSWDTRQMFF. The CDR3 coding sequence is TGTGCCTGTGACCTTACTGGGGGAACCAGGAGCTCCTGGGACACCCGACAGATGTTTTTC. J is TRDJ3 and V is TRDV2, with 9 bases that match TRDD3. Per germline, CDR1 GEAIGNYY and CDR2 EKD. Trimming removed 3 bases from V and 0 bases from J; junction bases left unmatched: 11. CDR3 length: 20 amino acids.

Remarks on this clone: The protein TCRdb gives is from a much larger clone and does not agree with this DNA's translation at residue 8, likely a read error; the protein shown here comes from the DNA. The V call is TRDV2, the J call TRDJ3; a possible D gene is TRDD3 (6 bases). Trimming left V 3 bases short and J 0 bases short, with 20 bases between. Looked up from germline, CDR1 is GEAIGNYY and CDR2 is EKD. The CDR3 has 20 residues. The CDR3 DNA sequence: TGTGCCTGTGACCCTACTGGGAGAACCAGGAGCTCCTGGGACACCCGACAGATGTTTTTC. Its translation is CACDPTGRTRSSWDTRQMFF.

This clone was detected only a few times. This DNA translates differently at residue 12 from the TCRdb protein, which is that of a much larger clone; a read error is likely, and the protein shown is the DNA's own translation. V is TRDV2 and J is TRDJ1, with 8 bases aligning to TRDD3. CDR1 and CDR2 from the germline V gene are GEAIGNYY and EKD. V dropped 1 base and J dropped 1; count of bases not matched to a gene: 13. CDR3 length: 18 residues. The CDR3 nucleotides read TGTGCCTGTGACACTCTCTCTACTGGGGGGGGCAGCACCGATAAACTCATCTTT. Encoded protein: CACDTLSTGGGSTDKLIF.

By share of the sample, this clone is large. Within the sample, other DNA sequences also encode this same CDR3. The chain employs TRDV2 and TRDJ1; TRDD3 matches 9 bases. Germline assignment: CDR1 GEAIGNYY and CDR2 EKD. This CDR3 is 16 amino acids long. With V trimmed by 3 bases and J by 0 bases, 7 bases remained unmatched. The CDR3 loop reads CACDYAGGSYTDKLIF. The CDR3 DNA reads TGTGCCTGTGACTACGCTGGGGGATCCTACACCGATAAACTCATCTTT.

This clone was observed a few times. A read error likely explains this, since a far larger clone differs by one base. The sample holds other DNA sequences that translate to the same CDR3. The V and J genes are TRDV2 and TRDJ1; D possibly corresponds to TRDD3 (7 bases). The length of the CDR3 is 22 residues. Germline V gene sequence: CDR1 GEAIGNYY, CDR2 EKD. The CDR3 DNA reads TGTGCCTGTGACACAATATTCCTAAAAGGAGGTGGGGGAGAATTCCACACCGATAAACTCATCTTC. Encoded protein: CACDTIFLKGGGGEFHTDKLIF.

Turning to this clone: This DNA's translation and the protein TCRdb lists, from a much larger clone, do not match at residue 5, likely due to a read error; the protein shown is translated from the DNA. CDR3 nucleotide sequence: TGTGCCTGTGACGCGATAGGGGATACGTCCTCATACACCGATAAACTCATCTTT. This gives the protein CACDAIGDTSSYTDKLIF. V and J are TRDV2 and TRDJ1; the match to TRDD3 covers 9 bases. Germline V gene lookup returns CDR1 GEAIGNYY and CDR2 EKD. J was trimmed by 0 bases and V by 3 bases; bases with no gene match: 13. This CDR3 contains 18 residues.

This clone was picked up a small number of times. This DNA's translation and the protein TCRdb lists, from a much larger clone, do not match at residue 13, likely due to a read error; the protein shown is translated from the DNA. V usage is TRDV1 and J usage is TRDJ1, with 9 bases that match TRDD2. This CDR3 is built from 22 residues. Germline loops: CDR1 TSWWSYY, CDR2 QGS. V lost 1 base, J lost 0 bases, and 21 bases stayed unmatched. CDR3 bases: TGTGCTCTTGGGGAACGTGCCTTCCTACGCCGCTACCGGGGGATTTACACCGATAAACTCATCTTT. Its translation is CALGERAFLRRYRGIYTDKLIF.

This clone has a handful of counts. TCRdb lists the protein of a much larger clone for this DNA, which differs at residue 19, so this is likely a read error; the protein given here is translated from the DNA itself. This sample also contains other DNA sequences that code for the same CDR3. V gene TRDV2 combines with J gene TRDJ3; TRDD3 matches 9 bases. Germline V CDR1 and CDR2: GEAIGNYY, EKD. There are 22 residues in the CDR3. This CDR3 reads CACDTVKGGGYRHSWDTRRMFF. The CDR3 bases are TGTGCCTGTGACACCGTAAAAGGGGGGGGATACCGTCACTCCTGGGACACCCGACGGATGTTTTTC.

This clone occurred a few times. With only one base between it and a far larger clone, this is likely a read error. The sample contains more than one DNA sequence encoding this CDR3. The rearrangement links TRDV2 to TRDJ1; the match to TRDD3 covers 9 bases. CDR3 length equals 18 residues. Germline V gene lookup returns CDR1 GEAIGNYY and CDR2 EKD. J lost 2 bases, V lost 3 bases, and 15 bases had no gene match. The CDR3 DNA follows: TGTGCCTGTGACCCGATAGGGGATACGTCCTCATATACCGATAAACTCATCTTT. Encoded protein: CACDPIGDTSSYTDKLIF.

The sample holds a few counts of this clone. One base separates it from a far larger clone, so it is likely a read error. The V and J genes are TRDV1 and TRDJ1, with 8 bases that match TRDD3. There are 25 residues in the CDR3. The germline V gene has CDR1 TSWWSYY and CDR2 QGS. The CDR3 DNA reads as TGTGCTCTTGGGGAACTACATCTATATCCTAAACTGGGGGTTATCAGGGTTCCGAACACCGATAAACCCATCTTT. This gives the protein CALGELHLYPKLGVIRVPNTDKPIF.

This clone appeared a few times. TCRdb shows a much larger clone's protein in place of this DNA's translation, and the two differ at residue 4, likely through a read error; the protein shown is translated from the DNA. The CDR3 DNA reads as TGTGCCTGTGGCGCCGTGCCGTACACCGATAAACTCATCTTT. Its protein is CACGAVPYTDKLIF. This rearrangement joins TRDV2 to TRDJ1; D gene uncertain. Deletions cut 5 bases from V and 0 bases from J, with 12 bases between. CDR3 size: 14 residues. Germline loops: CDR1 GEAIGNYY, CDR2 EKD.

To note about this clone: A read error is likely here: a far larger clone is one base away. This specimen includes other DNA sequences encoding the same CDR3. The chain employs TRDV1 and TRDJ1, with 11 bases matching TRDD3. Germline CDR1 TSWWSYY, CDR2 QGS. CDR3 size: 25 residues. After removal of 0 bases from V and 0 bases from J, the junction contained 27 bases not matched to a gene. The CDR3 sequence is CALGELHRLSFLLYWGIGDTDKLIF. The CDR3, as DNA: TGTGCTCTTGGGGAACTCCACCGCCTATCCTTCCTACTGTACTGGGGGATAGGTGACACCGATAAACTCATCTTT.

This clone was detected many times. A far bigger clonotype differs at one base, so this is likely a read error. This same CDR3 is encoded by further DNA sequences in the sample. The genes are TRDV2 and TRDJ1, with D hard to call. The germline gives CDR1 GEAIGNYY, CDR2 EKD. The CDR3 covers 18 residues. Trimming removed 1 base from V and 0 bases from J, with 20 bases in between. CDR3 sequence: CACDTLPGGSRYTDKLIF. The CDR3 nucleotides read TGTGCCTGTGACACGCTGCCTGGAGGATCTCGGTACACCGATAAACTCATCTTT.

A word on this clone: TCRdb lists the protein of a much larger clone for this DNA, which differs at residue 14, so this is likely a read error; the protein given here is translated from the DNA itself. The chain carries TRDV1 and TRDJ2; TRDD2 matches at 8 bases. Germline V gene sequence: CDR1 TSWWSYY, CDR2 QGS. The CDR3 runs to 20 residues. The ends lost 5 bases at V and 6 bases at J; junction bases unmatched: 23. CDR3 in DNA: TGTGCTCTTGGGCCAGAGTTCTTCCTACGAAGGGTTATAGAGGCAGCACAACTCTTCTTT. It specifies CALGPEFFLRRVIEAAQLFF.

This clone was recorded a few times. TCRdb's protein, taken from a much larger clone, differs from this DNA's translation at residue 17, likely owing to a read error; the protein displayed comes from the DNA. The chain joins TRDV1 to TRDJ1; possible D gene TRDD3, 10 bases. The CDR3 consists of 25 residues. V was shortened by 0 bases and J by 0 bases, with 38 bases between the two germline ends. The V gene's germline CDR1 is TSWWSYY and CDR2 QGS. The CDR3 loop is CALGELHRLSFLLYWGMGDTDKLIF. In DNA form, the CDR3 reads TGTGCTCTTGGGGAACTCCACCGCTTATCCTTCCTACTGTACTGGGGGATGGGTGACACCGATAAACTCATCTTT.

This clone appeared a few times. The TCRdb protein comes from a much larger clone and disagrees with this DNA's translation at residue 18, likely due to a read error; the protein given here is derived from the DNA. V gene TRDV1 combines with J gene TRDJ1; 12 bases align to TRDD3. Germline values: CDR1 TSWWSYY, CDR2 QGS. The CDR3 covers 22 residues. The CDR3 is CALGEGGYDPGGYEENTYKLIF. The CDR3 region has the DNA TGTGCTCTTGGGGAAGGGGGATATGACCCTGGGGGATACGAAGAGAACACCTATAAACTCATCTTT.

A note on this clone: This likely came from a read error, as a far larger clone is one base away. The sample holds other DNA sequences that translate to the same CDR3. V usage is TRDV2 and J usage is TRDJ1; 9 nucleotides align to TRDD3. With V trimmed by 3 bases and J by 0 bases, 7 bases remained unmatched. The CDR3 is 16 residues long. The germline CDR1 and CDR2 sequences are GEAIGNYY and EKD. CDR3 nucleotide sequence: TGTGCCTGTGACGCTCTACTGGGGGACCACACCGATAAACTCATCTTT. Its translation: CACDALLGDHTDKLIF.

This clone is termed medium-sized (0.01 to 0.1%). The chain carries TRDV2 and TRDJ1; TRDD3 matches 13 bases. This CDR3 region has 19 residues. CDR1 and CDR2 from the germline V gene are GEAIGNYY and EKD. The V gene end was trimmed by 0 bases and the J gene end by 0 bases; junction bases not matched to a gene: 9. CDR3 DNA: TGTGCCTGTGACACCTTACTGGGGGATACGCGTAGTAACACCGATAAACTCATCTTT. Protein sequence: CACDTLLGDTRSNTDKLIF.

This clone has a handful of counts. TCRdb lists the protein of a much larger clone for this DNA, which differs at residue 7, so this is likely a read error; the protein given here is translated from the DNA itself. The chain uses TRDV2 and TRDJ1; TRDD3 aligns across 7 bases. CDR3 size: 22 residues. Germline V gene lookup returns CDR1 GEAIGNYY and CDR2 EKD. V shed 1 base and J 0 bases; nucleotides not matched to a gene: 25. The CDR3: CACDTISLKGGGGEFHTDKLIF. The CDR3 DNA is TGTGCCTGTGACACAATATCCCTAAAAGGAGGTGGGGGAGAATTCCACACCGATAAACTCATCTTT.

This clone was detected a few times. This likely traces to a read error, being one base from a far larger clone. Additional DNA sequences in this sample encode the identical CDR3. V gene TRDV2 combines with J gene TRDJ1, with 8 nucleotides matching TRDD3. This CDR3 contains 18 residues. Germline values: CDR1 GEAIGNYY, CDR2 EKD. The DNA for the CDR3 is TGTGCTTGTGACACTCTCTCTACTGGGGGGGGCCGCACCGATAAACTCATCTTT. Residues: CACDTLSTGGGRTDKLIF.

Turning to this clone: The TCRdb protein comes from a much larger clone and disagrees with this DNA's translation at residue 8, likely due to a read error; the protein given here is derived from the DNA. The chain has TRDV2 and TRDJ1; TRDD3 is a possible D gene (6 bases). Between the trimmed V and J ends, which lost 3 bases and 3 bases, there was a span of 22 bases. The germline gives CDR1 GEAIGNYY, CDR2 EKD. The CDR3 covers 17 residues. CDR3 coding DNA: TGTGCCTGTGACGGATTACTGAGGGATAAGAGGTCCGATAAACTCATCTTT. This encodes CACDGLLRDKRSDKLIF.

This clone was counted only a few times. The protein held in TCRdb is that of a much larger clone and does not match this DNA's translation at residue 4, likely because of a read error; the protein shown is translated from the DNA. The chain uses TRDV2 and TRDJ1; TRDD3 might be the D (6 bases). This CDR3 has 15 residues. Germline-derived CDR1 and CDR2 are GEAIGNYY and EKD. Trimming shortened V by 5 bases and J by 0 bases, and 15 bases separated the two germline ends. The CDR3 is CACGDLGSHTDKLIF. The CDR3 DNA reads as TGTGCCTGTGGCGACCTGGGGTCTCACACCGATAAACTCATCTTT.

With respect to this clone: A far larger clone is one base from this, pointing to a likely read error. This sample also contains other DNA sequences that code for the same CDR3. The chain links TRDV1 to TRDJ1, with D maybe TRDD3 (5 bases). Germline V gene lookup returns CDR1 TSWWSYY and CDR2 QGS. Trimming removed 0 bases at V and 0 bases at J, with 29 bases between. This CDR3 comprises 22 residues. The CDR3 loop reads CALGELGPFSLIPLANTDKLIF. The CDR3 region has the DNA TGTGCTCTTGGGGAACTCGGGCCTTTTTCTTTGATACCACTGGCGAACACCGATAAACTCATCTTT.

Concerning this clone: Given a far larger clone just one base away, this is likely a sequencing read error. The sample carries other DNA sequences with the same CDR3. J is TRDJ1 and V is TRDV2; possible D gene TRDD3, 6 bases. CDR1 is GEAIGNYY and CDR2 is EKD in the germline V gene. V gave up 0 bases and J gave up 5 bases, with 12 bases separating them. The CDR3 is 14 residues long. The CDR3 region is CACDTLRGLDKLIF. In nucleotides, the CDR3 is TGTGCCTGTGACACCCTACGGGGATTGGATAAACTCATCTTT.

This clone was detected many times. Only one base separates this from a far larger clonotype, so it likely reflects a read error. The chain recombines TRDV2 with TRDJ1; 9 bases fit TRDD3. The germline V gene has CDR1 GEAIGNYY and CDR2 EKD. The CDR3 has 14 amino acids. CDR3 residues: CACDELGDLYKPIF. In nucleotides, the CDR3 is TGTGCCTGTGACGAACTGGGGGACCTTTATAAACCCATCTTT.

No V segment was called; the J segment is TRDJ1; TRDD3 is taken as the D call from the table, unchecked against the DNA. This CDR3 has 21 amino acids. CDR3 coding DNA: TGTGCCTGTGACTCAATACTGGGGGCCCTCCGGCGATCCCCGAACACCGATAAACTCATCTTT. Its protein is CACDSILGALRRSPNTDKLIF.

This clone ranks as large. The identical CDR3 is also encoded by other nucleotide sequences in the sample. The rearrangement uses TRDV2 and TRDJ3, with 10 bases aligning to TRDD3. Unmatched junction bases numbered 13, after V lost 0 bases and J lost 0 bases. In germline, CDR1 is GEAIGNYY, CDR2 EKD. The CDR3 is 22 amino acids. The CDR3 loop is CACDTVPGDTRSNSWDTRQMFF. CDR3 DNA: TGTGCCTGTGACACCGTTCCGGGGGATACGCGGTCGAACTCCTGGGACACCCGACAGATGTTTTTC.